This T cell receptor (beta chain) is drawn from a study of cytomegalovirus exposure and HLA in healthy donors. It was with 60 Vbeta and 13 Jbeta primers that the PCR ran. In the source study's methods: Later analysis identified 65 million to 80 million unique TCR beta chains, 9 million to 13 million shared. TCRdb keeps only in-frame clones here, not all; method: immunoSEQ multiplex PCR. For V, J and clone size, that table is used; D and trimming come from the DNA. In the table there are around 63,000 clones, 65% to 85% of which are singletons. V dropped 4 bases and J dropped 2; count of bases not matched to a gene: 5. The germline V gene encodes CDR1 SGDLS and CDR2 YYNGEE. The CDR3 is made up of 15 amino acids. The study's findings and limits: Productive status was seen about 87% or about 30% of the time for most TCR beta V segments in an earlier analysis. CMV serostatus stood as the only immune exposure information on hand. As confirmed in vitro, a few CMV-associated chains were specific for CMV antigens.

Points on this clone: Its antigen is still unknown.

The sample consisted of PBMCs. The chain is built from TRBV9 and TRBJ2-1; 8 bases match TRBD1. The TCR comes from a woman in her thirties in good health and CMV-seronegative. CDR3 DNA: TGTGCCAGCAGCCCCGGGACAGGCACCTACAATGAGCAGTTCTTC. Amino acid sequence: CASSPGTGTYNEQFF.